What follows is one T cell receptor (beta chain) and its context. This clone was observed once. There is no known antigen for this receptor. Qualities for individual bases were not recorded, and no much larger clone is one base off. The sample is drawn from a study of T cell changes during pregnancy in multiple sclerosis (dated by TCRdb to between 2018 and 2021). For the wider study: The study looked at changes in the T cell repertoire across pregnancy in women with multiple sclerosis.

Trimming at the junction amounts to 0 bases on V and 5 bases on J, and the germline ends lie 14 bases apart. CDR1 and CDR2 are drawn from the germline V gene: SGHRS, YFSETQ. The CDR3 starts with the cysteine, ends with the phenylalanine, and has 15 residues. Just the 45-base CDR3 DNA is kept, in frame starting at base 1. The receptor library was made with the immunoSEQ multiplex PCR assay. TCRdb mirrors the immuneACCESS table, restricted to in-frame sequences. Some clones are absent from its copies; in checked studies, under half trace to an unresolved V gene, and the reason for the others is unknown. For this sample there are about 80,000 clones; 85% to 95% appear just once. The biggest ten clones account for around 0.97% of the sample.

This sample comprised peripheral blood, obtained in the second trimester of pregnancy. The TCR originated in a female donor in good health, enrolled as a control in a pregnancy study. Recombination linked TRBV5-1 to TRBJ1-1, with the D gene call left open. Read as DNA, the sequence is TGCGCCAGCAGCTTGGTCGGCGGTAGGGAGACTGAAGCTTTCTTT. Its translation is CASSLVGGRETEAFF.